What follows are 5 T cell receptor beta chains derived from one specimen sequenced in a study of chemoradiotherapy in HPV16-positive cancers (dated by TCRdb to 2022 to 2024). Receptor libraries were prepared by the immunoSEQ multiplex PCR assay. Not all clones reach the TCRdb copy of this immuneACCESS table, which keeps in-frame sequences only. Checked studies attribute under half of the gap to unresolved V genes and leave the rest unexplained. The sample records roughly 30,000 clones, about 90% of which are singletons. The top ten clones comprise roughly 3.6% of the sample. The sequenced sample was blood, obtained from a patient who underwent chemoradiotherapy. The source is a human donor with HPV-associated anogenital cancer.

The chain recombines TRBV5-1 with TRBJ2-7, with TRBD1 as a possible D gene (5 bases). V dropped 2 bases and J dropped 1 base, with 13 bases sitting between them. CDR1 and CDR2 from the germline V gene are SGHRS and YFSETQ. The CDR3 totals 15 residues. This CDR3 reads CASSFWQGDSYEQYF. The CDR3 nucleotides are TGCGCCAGCAGCTTCTGGCAGGGTGATTCCTACGAGCAGTACTTC.

The chain links TRBV15 to TRBJ1-1; D not resolved. From germline, CDR1 is LNHNV and CDR2 YYDKDF (reference sequence). Trimming pared 7 bases from V and 2 bases from J, leaving 17 bases between. The CDR3 loop spans 15 amino acids. CDR3 DNA: TGTGCCACCACCCCCCACGTGGGTTCTAACACTGAAGCTTTCTTT. Amino acids: CATTPHVGSNTEAFF.

The chain has TRBV30 and TRBJ1-1, with 8 bases lining up with TRBD1. The germline V gene encodes CDR1 GTSNPN and CDR2 SVGIG (reference sequence). Losses at the gene ends were 0 bases for V and 4 bases for J; bases not matched to a gene: 1. The CDR3 is made up of 13 amino acids. CDR3 in DNA: TGTGCCTGGAGTGTCACAGGGGGCACTGAAGCTTTCTTT. Translation: CAWSVTGGTEAFF. Combining the CDR3 with reference TRBV30 and TRBJ1-1 gives the whole variable domain SQTIHQWPATLVQPVGSPLSLECTVEGTSNPNLYWYRQAAGRGLQLLFYSVGIGQISSEVPQNLSASRPQDRQFILSSKKLLLSDSGFYLCAWSVTGGTEAFFGQGTRLTVV.

This chain joins TRBV11-2 and TRBJ1-1; 7 bases align to TRBD1. The trim removed 3 bases at V and 1 base at J, leaving 5 bases unmatched. From germline, CDR1 is SGHAT and CDR2 FQNNGV. The CDR3 runs 15 residues. The CDR3 is CASSLTWTGNTEAFF. The DNA of the CDR3 is TGTGCCAGCAGCTTGACCTGGACAGGGAACACTGAAGCTTTCTTT.

J is TRBJ1-2 and V is TRBV12-5; no firm D call. The CDR3 consists of 11 residues. V was cut by 1 base and J by 7 bases, with 4 bases left in between. Germline V gene data show CDR1 as LGHNT and CDR2 as FRNRAP. For the CDR3, the DNA is TGTGCTAGTGGTTTGGAGGTTGGCTACACCTTC. Its protein product is CASGLEVGYTF. The full variable domain, rest sourced from reference TRBV12-5 and TRBJ1-2, is DARVTQTPRHKVTEMGQEVTMRCQPILGHNTVFWYRQTMMQGLELLAYFRNRAPLDDSGMPKDRFSAEMPDATLATLKIQPSEPRDSAVYFCASGLEVGYTFGSGTRLTVV.